A single sample is the source of the 18 T cell receptor beta chains below, sequenced in a study of PD-1 blockade in classical Hodgkin lymphoma. This table comes from immunoSEQ multiplex PCR, and its TCRdb copy is limited to in-frame clones, with some not included. Found here are about 18,000 clones, roughly 83% of them singletons; the top ten hold over 15%. With no exception, relapse followed autologous stem cell transplantation in all patients, and brentuximab vedotin exposure varied. The specimen comprised peripheral blood mononuclear cells (PBMCs), sampled before the second cycle of nivolumab. These receptors were taken from a human donor with classical Hodgkin lymphoma.

This chain uses TRBV5-1 with TRBJ2-5, with 9 nucleotides matching TRBD2. V gave up 0 bases and J gave up 1 base; unmatched junction bases: 4. Germline lookup yields CDR1 SGHRS and CDR2 YFSETQ. CDR3 size: 16 residues. In nucleotides, the CDR3 is TGCGCCAGCAGCTTGGGGGCGGGGGGGCTCCAAGAGACCCAGTACTTC. This encodes CASSLGAGGLQETQYF.

CDR3 DNA sequence: TGCAGCGTAAAGGTGTTAGGGGGCGGAAGGGAGCAGTACTTC. This encodes CSVKVLGGGREQYF. The V gene is TRBV29-1, the J gene TRBJ2-7; 7 nucleotides line up with TRBD1. The length of the CDR3 is 14 residues. Germline V gene lookup returns CDR1 SQVTM and CDR2 ANQGSEA. The ends lost 6 bases at V and 7 bases at J; junction bases unmatched: 15.

This clone is labeled medium-sized. The same CDR3 can be traced to other DNA sequences in this sample. V gene TRBV5-4 combines with J gene TRBJ1-4; weak D call: TRBD1 (5 bases). V was cut by 4 bases and J by 0 bases, with 13 bases left in between. This CDR3 comprises 16 residues. Germline V gene data show CDR1 as SGHNT and CDR2 as YYREEE (reference sequence). CDR3 sequence (DNA): TGTGCCAGCAGCCCAAGCGGGGCTTCAACTAATGAAAAACTGTTTTTT. It encodes CASSPSGASTNEKLFF. Together with reference TRBV5-4 and TRBJ1-4, the CDR3 gives the full variable domain: ETGVTQSPTHLIKTRGQQVTLRCSSQSGHNTVSWYQQALGQGPQFIFQYYREEENGRGNFPPRFSGLQFPNYSSELNVNALELDDSALYLCASSPSGASTNEKLFFGSGTQLSVL.

The V and J genes are TRBV4-3 and TRBJ2-7; either TRBD1 or TRBD2 may fit D (5 bases each). Trimming stripped 2 bases from V and 4 bases from J, with 12 bases between. Per germline, CDR1 LGHNA and CDR2 YSLEER. The CDR3 contains 14 residues. The CDR3 here is CASSQILGEYEQYF. The CDR3 bases are TGCGCCAGCAGCCAAATTTTGGGGGAATACGAGCAGTACTTC.

The chain has TRBV28 and TRBJ1-1, with 8 bases that match TRBD1. The CDR3 extends over 11 amino acids. V lost 6 bases, J lost 11 bases, and 5 bases stayed unmatched. CDR1 is MDHEN and CDR2 is SYDVKM in the germline V gene. In DNA form, the CDR3 reads TGTGCCAGCAGCTGGACAGGGAGGGCTTTCTTT. Protein sequence: CASSWTGRAFF.

A single count supports this clone. This chain links TRBV5-1 with TRBJ1-5; 8 bases align to TRBD1. Trimming took 2 bases from V and 3 from J; bases not matched to a gene: 7. There are 16 residues in the CDR3. Looked up from germline, CDR1 is SGHRS and CDR2 is YFSETQ. CDR3 amino acids: CASSLGGQAPNQPQHF. Written as DNA, the CDR3 is TGCGCCAGCAGCTTAGGGGGACAGGCCCCCAATCAGCCCCAGCATTTT.

The genes are TRBV27 and TRBJ2-5; 11 bases align to TRBD2. In germline, CDR1 is MNHEY, CDR2 SMNVEV (reference sequence). The V segment lost 5 bases and the J segment 6 bases; nucleotides outside the gene matches: 11. The CDR3 length is 16 residues. The CDR3: CASSRISGGGRQTQYF. In nucleotides, the CDR3 is TGTGCCAGCAGTCGGATTAGCGGGGGGGGGAGGCAGACCCAGTACTTC.

V and J are TRBV11-2 and TRBJ2-7; no definite D call. The CDR3 has 15 amino acids. V lost 6 bases and J 2 bases, leaving 17 bases between the germline ends. Germline-derived CDR1 and CDR2 are SGHAT and FQNNGV. The CDR3 region has the DNA TGTGCCAGCAGTCGTTACCAGACCAGACCCTACGAGCAGTACTTC. Protein product: CASSRYQTRPYEQYF.

The sample holds a few counts of this clone. V gene TRBV30 combines with J gene TRBJ1-1, with D unresolved. The germline gives CDR1 GTSNPN, CDR2 SVGIG (reference sequence). The V end was cut by 0 bases, the J end by 5 bases, with 13 bases between. CDR3 length: 14 residues. CDR3 bases: TGTGCCTGGAGTGTCCTGGGGTTGGAAACTGAAGCTTTCTTT. Encoded protein: CAWSVLGLETEAFF.

V is TRBV30 and J is TRBJ1-3; D call uncertain. CDR3 length: 14 residues. Trimming pared 3 bases from V and 1 base from J, leaving 10 bases between. Germline lookup yields CDR1 GTSNPN and CDR2 SVGIG (reference sequence). The CDR3 DNA reads as TGTGCCTGGAGCTGGGGAGGGTCTGGAAACACCATATATTTT. Translation: CAWSWGGSGNTIYF.

The chain has TRBV28 and TRBJ2-3; D ambiguous. The CDR3 sequence is 16 residues long. CDR1 is MDHEN and CDR2 is SYDVKM in the germline V gene. With 2 bases removed from V and 4 bases from J, the gap between germline ends came to 16 bases. CDR3 in DNA: TGTGCCAGCAGTTTAACAGTCGGCGCACTGGCAGATACGCAGTATTTT. Amino acid sequence: CASSLTVGALADTQYF.

The chain uses TRBV11-2 and TRBJ1-1, with a possible D match to TRBD1 (5 bases). V lost 0 bases, J lost 3 bases, and 14 bases lay in between. The germline gives CDR1 SGHAT, CDR2 FQNNGV. This CDR3 spans 16 amino acids. The CDR3 coding sequence is TGTGCCAGCAGCTTAGAATTTGGGCGCAGGGACACTGAAGCTTTCTTT. Protein product: CASSLEFGRRDTEAFF.

This clone is labeled medium-sized. J is TRBJ2-7 and V is TRBV27, with a weak D call TRBD2 (6 bases). CDR1 and CDR2 from the germline V gene are MNHEY and SMNVEV (reference sequence). V lost 5 bases, J lost 3 bases, and 20 bases lay in between. The CDR3 covers 16 residues. CDR3 sequence reads: CASSVTRGLDIYEQYF. The CDR3 DNA sequence: TGTGCCAGCAGTGTCACACGGGGACTCGACATCTACGAGCAGTACTTC.

The V and J genes are TRBV7-9 and TRBJ1-4, with 7 bases fitting TRBD1. CDR1 is SEHNR and CDR2 is FQNEAQ in the germline V gene (reference sequence). This CDR3 has 13 residues. Losses at the gene ends were 4 bases for V and 8 bases for J; bases not matched to a gene: 4. The CDR3 is CASSWGQREKLFF. In nucleotides, the CDR3 is TGTGCCAGCAGCTGGGGACAGCGCGAAAAACTGTTTTTT.

This chain joins TRBV7-3 and TRBJ2-3; D may be TRBD1 (7 bases). This CDR3 has 15 amino acids. V was shortened by 5 bases and J by 0 bases, with 12 bases between the two germline ends. Germline lookup yields CDR1 SGHTA and CDR2 FQGTGA. CDR3 coding DNA: TGTGCCAGCAGCCCAGGGGGGAGGAGCACAGATACGCAGTATTTT. Translating gives CASSPGGRSTDTQYF.

J is TRBJ2-5 and V is TRBV25-1; the match to TRBD2 covers 9 bases. The CDR3 consists of 15 residues. Germline lookup yields CDR1 MGHDK and CDR2 SYGVNS. Unmatched junction bases numbered 7, after V lost 3 bases and J lost 5 bases. DNA for the CDR3: TGTGCCAGCAGTGAGTCAGCGGGGGGCCCGGAGACCCAGTACTTC. Translating it yields CASSESAGGPETQYF.

The rearrangement uses TRBV2 and TRBJ1-5, with 9 bases fitting TRBD1. V lost 6 bases to trimming and J lost 1 base; unmatched junction nucleotides: 7. Germline assignment: CDR1 SNHLY and CDR2 FYNNEI. This CDR3 has 16 residues. The CDR3 DNA reads TGTGCCAGCAGAGCCCACAGGGGGCCGAGCAATCAGCCCCAGCATTTT. Protein: CASRAHRGPSNQPQHF.

The V call is TRBV25-1, the J call TRBJ1-6, with a tentative D call TRBD1 (6 bases). Deletions cut 2 bases from V and 9 bases from J, with 17 bases between. CDR1 and CDR2 from the germline V gene are MGHDK and SYGVNS. The CDR3 extends over 16 amino acids. CDR3: CASSEANFGRGSPLHF. In DNA, the CDR3 is TGTGCCAGCAGTGAAGCCAATTTTGGCAGGGGTTCACCCCTCCACTTT. The entire variable domain, with the rest obtained from reference TRBV25-1 and TRBJ1-6, is as follows: EADIYQTPRYLVIGTGKKITLECSQTMGHDKMYWYQQDPGMELHLIHYSYGVNSTEKGDLSSESTVSRIRTEHFPLTLESARPSHTSQYLCASSEANFGRGSPLHFGNGTRLTVT.